In this sample, the clone carrying this T cell receptor beta chain turned up once. This entry comes from a study of blood T cell repertoires in COVID-19. Study details: Acute-phase and convalescent COVID-19 samples originated in the United States, Italy and Spain. The analysed material was cDNA or gDNA that came from T cells, B-cell-depleted T cells, or PBMCs.

Original processing notes: Estimates of nucleated cell counts were drawn from the amplification of reference gene primers. Only in-frame clones appear in the TCRdb table, and some are missing; sequencing was by immunoSEQ multiplex PCR. D and trimming come from the DNA, and the V and J calls and clone size come from that table. The sample carries approximately 200,000 clones, around four fifths recorded once. V was pared by 5 bases and J by 7 bases, with 18 bases between. The CDR3 is 14 residues long. Germline V gene sequence: CDR1 SGHRS, CDR2 YFSETQ. This clonotype was sampled from a woman over 75 with COVID-19, enrolled during active disease. The chain couples TRBV5-1 to TRBJ1-1; D not resolved. Sequencing input: peripheral blood. CDR3 residues: CASRSFSDMGEAFF. CDR3 coding DNA: TGCGCCAGCAGAAGTTTCTCCGACATGGGTGAAGCTTTCTTT.